This TCR beta chain was documented in a study of blood T cells in healthy people across ages. General observations from the study: Naive and antigen-experienced cells were not separated, limiting conclusive comparison.

CDR3 length: 12 amino acids. Germline CDR1 SGDLS, CDR2 YYNGEE. The second PCR ran 7 to 11 cycles with a sample-barcoded 5' primer and J-beta primers. MiXCR, run by TCRdb on the 5' RACE reads, gives a single entry per CDR3 protein. The table includes 1.5 million to 1.9 million distinct CDR3 sequences, 40% to 45% detected once. Details on this clonotype: Its antigen is undetermined. One end of the junction does not line up with germline, which may come from a read error.

Each of the donors had 8 to 10 milliliters of peripheral blood drawn into EDTA-treated Vacutainer tubes. Total RNA was extracted at no less than 6 micrograms per sample. The chain is built from TRBV9 and TRBJ2-5; 7 bases line up with TRBD2. The sequence derives from a woman younger than 35 in good health. The sample taken for sequencing was blood. CDR3 sequence: CASGVGGETQYF. CDR3 in DNA: TGTGCCAGCGGCGTCGGGGGGGAGACCCAGTACTTC. Together with reference TRBV9 and TRBJ2-5, the CDR3 gives the full variable domain: DSGVTQTPKHLITATGQRVTLRCSPRSGDLSVYWYQQSLDQGLQFLIQYYNGEERAKGNILERFSAQQFPDLHSELNLSSLELGDSALYFCASGVGGETQYFGPGTRLLVL.